These T cell receptor beta chains were read from a single sample in a study of shared clonotypes between healthy human individuals. Some clones are missing from TCRdb's copy, which holds only in-frame ones; the method was immunoSEQ multiplex PCR. Altogether around 330,000 clones are present, about 74% being singletons, with the ten largest covering 10% to 13%. Material: memory CD4+ T cells sorted from blood. The receptors derive from a man aged 30-40 years in good health. Each CDR3 is given with its conserved first and last residue. The order of the fields is clone size, D gene, J gene, V gene, CDR3 protein, CDR3 DNA. A D gene is named only where the DNA matches it firmly. Part of the rows lack a size; the others show once, few, many or a class for expanded clones.

>-|-|TRBJ1-4|TRBV7-8
CASTRQEGGKLFF
TGTGCCAGCACCCGTCAAGAGGGGGGAAAACTGTTTTTT
>-|TRBD1|TRBJ2-7|TRBV6-5
CASSYGTGWDEQYF
TGTGCCAGCAGTTACGGGACAGGGTGGGACGAGCAGTACTTC
>-|-|TRBJ1-5|TRBV5-1
CASSFSGNQPQHF
TGCGCCAGCAGCTTTTCAGGGAATCAGCCCCAGCATTTT
>many|TRBD2|TRBJ2-7|TRBV5-1
CASSFSGRATESYEQYF
TGCGCCAGCAGCTTTAGCGGGAGGGCCACAGAAAGCTACGAGCAGTACTTC
>many|-|TRBJ2-6|TRBV5-5
CASSLGWGTGANVLTF
TGTGCCAGCAGCTTGGGATGGGGTACTGGGGCCAACGTCCTGACTTTC
>-|TRBD2|TRBJ2-1|TRBV6-1
CASTPRSLAGEEQFF
TGTGCCAGCACCCCCCGGTCACTAGCGGGAGAGGAGCAGTTCTTC
>few|TRBD2|TRBJ2-5|TRBV7-2
CASSASGGPSETQYF
TGTGCCAGCAGCGCCTCGGGAGGGCCCTCAGAGACCCAGTACTTC
>-|TRBD2|TRBJ2-3|TRBV5-1
CASSFSSGKTDTQYF
TGCGCCAGCAGCTTTAGTAGCGGGAAAACAGATACGCAGTATTTT
>few|-|TRBJ2-5|TRBV5-1
CASSLGGTREETQYF
TGCGCCAGCAGCTTGGGTGGGACGCGAGAAGAGACCCAGTACTTC
>few|-|TRBJ2-1|TRBV6-1
CASSGSQNSYNEQFF
TGTGCCAGCAGTGGGTCACAGAACTCCTACAATGAGCAGTTCTTC
>-|TRBD2|TRBJ2-5|TRBV28
CASSVAGGTQETQYF
TGTGCCAGCAGCGTCGCGGGGGGGACCCAAGAGACCCAGTACTTC
>-|-|TRBJ2-3|TRBV6-6
CASSYGPFADTQYF
TGTGCCAGCAGTTACGGACCATTTGCAGATACGCAGTATTTT
>-|-|TRBJ2-1|TRBV6-5
CASSPGAVYNEQFF
TGTGCCAGCAGCCCGGGGGCAGTATACAATGAGCAGTTCTTC
>-|-|TRBJ2-1|TRBV5-3
CARSLALNLSPYNEQFF
TGTGCCAGAAGCTTGGCCCTAAATCTGTCCCCCTACAATGAGCAGTTCTTC
>-|-|TRBJ2-5|TRBV7-2
CASSLDPQGGETQYF
TGTGCCAGCAGCTTAGACCCACAGGGAGGGGAGACCCAGTACTTC
>-|-|TRBJ2-3|TRBV30
CAWSVPGSRTDTQYF
TGTGCCTGGAGTGTACCCGGCTCTCGCACAGATACGCAGTATTTT
>-|-|TRBJ2-1|TRBV30
CALTSGASYNEQFF
TGTGCCTTAACCTCGGGAGCCTCCTACAATGAGCAGTTCTTC
>-|TRBD1|TRBJ1-2|TRBV19
CASSMAQGGAYGYTF
TGTGCCAGTAGTATGGCACAGGGGGGAGCCTATGGCTACACCTTC
>-|-|TRBJ2-7|TRBV7-2
CASSLVRGGVYEQYF
TGTGCCAGCAGCTTAGTTCGCGGCGGGGTCTACGAGCAGTACTTC
>-|-|TRBJ2-7|TRBV2
CASSENYPYEQYF
TGTGCCAGCAGTGAAAATTATCCCTACGAGCAGTACTTC
>-|TRBD1|TRBJ2-1|TRBV5-1
CASSLGQGNEQFF
TGCGCCAGCAGCCTCGGACAGGGAAATGAGCAGTTCTTC
>many|-|TRBJ2-7|TRBV2
CASRTGPNYEQYF
TGTGCCAGCAGAACCGGGCCAAACTACGAGCAGTACTTC